The 10 T cell receptor beta chains presented below share a single source sample, sequenced in a study of Graves' ophthalmopathy and Graves' hyperthyroidism. Amplified TCR beta CDR3 regions were obtained using RNA transcripts as template. After a first-round RT-PCR with HTBI primers, a second-round multiplex PCR was run. One entry per CDR3 protein, called by TCRdb with MiXCR from the multiplex PCR reads. This table has around 1,200,000 distinct CDR3 sequences, 36% appearing once. The source material was peripheral blood or thyroid tissue (not recorded which). These receptors originate from an adult man with Graves' hyperthyroidism.

The CDR3 reads CASSSGVIWETQYF. The CDR3 nucleotides read TGTGCCAGCAGCTCAGGGGTAATTTGGGAGACCCAGTACTTC. The rearrangement links TRBV7-9 to TRBJ2-5; a weak D match, TRBD1 (6 bases). The germline V and J ends were trimmed by 4 bases and 5 bases, with 14 bases remaining between them. This CDR3 comprises 14 residues. Per germline, CDR1 SEHNR and CDR2 FQNEAQ (reference sequence).

The genes are TRBV28 and TRBJ2-5, with D hard to call. Trimming took off 6 bases at V and 5 bases at J, with 13 bases between the two ends. Germline V gives CDR1 MDHEN, CDR2 SYDVKM. CDR3 length: 13 amino acids. CDR3 sequence: CASSPHHKETQYF. DNA of the CDR3: TGTGCCAGCAGCCCCCACCACAAGGAGACCCAGTACTTC. The entire variable domain, with the rest obtained from reference TRBV28 and TRBJ2-5, is as follows: DVKVTQSSRYLVKRTGEKVFLECVQDMDHENMFWYRQDPGLGLRLIYFSYDVKMKEKGDIPEGYSVSREKKERFSLILESASTNQTSMYLCASSPHHKETQYFGPGTRLLVL.

This clonotype was observed at least ten times. This chain connects TRBV7-9 to TRBJ1-3; no definite D call. The CDR3 consists of 16 residues. V shed 5 bases and J shed 0 bases, with 14 bases lying between them. Germline loops: CDR1 SEHNR, CDR2 FQNEAQ (reference sequence). CDR3 nucleotides: TGTGCCAGCAGCACACACACGGACTCCTCTGGAAACACCATATATTTT. Protein product: CASSTHTDSSGNTIYF.

This clonotype was seen a handful of times. This sequence joins TRBV19 and TRBJ1-5; no clear D gene. Germline V gene sequence: CDR1 LNHDA, CDR2 SQIVND (reference sequence). Trimming took 3 bases from V and 2 from J, leaving 14 bases between them. The CDR3 spans 16 residues. The CDR3 DNA follows: TGTGCCAGTAGTATTTACGCCGGTGAGGGCAATCAGCCCCAGCATTTT. Translating it yields CASSIYAGEGNQPQHF.

This rearrangement joins TRBV10-3 to TRBJ1-2; D gene unclear. V was pared by 0 bases and J by 8 bases, with 7 bases between. The CDR3 runs 12 residues. Germline V gene sequence: CDR1 ENHRY, CDR2 SYGVKD. The CDR3 DNA sequence: TGTGCCATCAGTGAGTCGACACAGGGCTACACCTTC. It specifies CAISESTQGYTF.

As to this clonotype: A much larger clone differs from this one at a single base, so this may be a read error. The genes are TRBV7-3 and TRBJ1-1; D gene unclear. The CDR3 contains 12 residues. CDR1 is SGHTA and CDR2 is FQGTGA in the germline V gene. The CDR3 sequence: CASSHMGTEAFF. The CDR3 nucleotides read TGCGCCAGCAGCCACATGGGCACTGAAGCTTTCTTT.

The gene calls are TRBV10-3 and TRBJ2-7, with D unclear. Germline V CDR1 and CDR2: ENHRY, SYGVKD. The CDR3 is 13 amino acids. Trimming left V 10 bases short and J 0 bases short, with 13 bases between. CDR3 residues: CATIPGSSYEQYF. CDR3 DNA sequence: TGTGCCACCATCCCTGGAAGCTCCTACGAGCAGTACTTC.

The chain links TRBV4-1 to TRBJ1-2, with D possibly matching TRBD1 (6 bases). V was shortened by 2 bases and J by 8 bases, with 18 bases between the two germline ends. There are 15 residues in the CDR3. From germline, CDR1 is MGHRA and CDR2 YSYEKL. The CDR3 nucleotides read TGCGCCAGCAGCCAAATCGGGTCCTACAGGGACGGCTACACCTTC. It codes for CASSQIGSYRDGYTF.

This chain connects TRBV11-1 to TRBJ2-5; 10 bases map to TRBD1. V dropped 3 bases and J dropped 5; count of bases not matched to a gene: 6. CDR1 and CDR2 (germline): SGHAT, FQDESV (reference sequence). This CDR3 region has 15 residues. The CDR3 spells CASSFGTGVRETQYF. CDR3 DNA: TGTGCCAGCAGCTTCGGGACAGGGGTTCGTGAGACCCAGTACTTC.

This clonotype was detected a few times. The rearrangement links TRBV7-2 to TRBJ2-5; unclear D gene. The CDR3 has 13 residues. The V gene's germline CDR1 is SGHTA and CDR2 FQGNSA. Trimming took 3 bases from V and 5 from J, leaving 10 bases between them. CDR3 coding DNA: TGTGCCAGCAGCTTGTTAGCTTCGGAGACCCAGTACTTC. Protein sequence: CASSLLASETQYF.